This TCR beta chain was captured in a study of T cell responses to AZD1222 COVID-19 vaccine. Study results and caveats: Most donors were white British, females outnumbered males, and clonal diversity was possibly underestimated.

Points on this clone: Its antigen is still unknown.

Recipients boosted at about 4 weeks or about 12 weeks are pooled. V was cut by 0 bases and J by 2 bases, with 9 bases left in between. The CDR3 loop spans 15 amino acids. The germline V gene encodes CDR1 SGHNT and CDR2 YYREEE (reference sequence). The repertoire was sequenced with immunoSEQ multiplex PCR; TCRdb's copy has only in-frame clones and lacks some. The data hold over 85,000 clones, with almost 90% observed a single time. The gene calls are TRBV5-4 and TRBJ2-1; no firm D call. The sequencing used peripheral blood, collected 28 days after the second AZD1222 dose. This clonotype was obtained from an adult who received the AZD1222 COVID-19 vaccine. The DNA of the CDR3 is TGTGCCAGCAGCTTGGCGCCACGGACCTACAATGAGCAGTTCTTC. Its translation: CASSLAPRTYNEQFF.